There are many counts of the clone carrying this TCR beta chain. This entry is derived from a study of blood T cells in healthy people across ages. Each donor gave roughly 9.8 milliliters of peripheral blood. Extractions gave at least 5.5 micrograms of total RNA per sample. Germline V gene lookup returns CDR1 SGDLS and CDR2 YYNGEE. V dropped 3 bases and J dropped 5; count of bases not matched to a gene: 5. The CDR3 extends over 15 amino acids. A sample-barcoded 5' primer and a J-beta primer mix were used in a second PCR of about 7 to 12 cycles. A 12-random-nucleotide template-switch adaptor tagged each cDNA molecule. MiXCR, run by TCRdb on the 5' RACE reads, gives a single entry per CDR3 protein. The table records about 780,000 distinct CDR3 sequences, roughly 24% of them present only once. These data were likewise used in another study, on T cells of mothers and their children. This second study notes: Persistent microchimeric T cell clones were sought, and none were detected.

The TCR comes from a boy aged 10-17 years in good health. The material sequenced was blood. The chain couples TRBV9 to TRBJ2-5; 12 bases are shared with TRBD1. DNA of the CDR3: TGTGCCAGCAGCGCCGGGACAGGGGGCCGGGAGACCCAGTACTTC. Its translation: CASSAGTGGRETQYF. The whole variable domain, filled in from reference TRBV9 and TRBJ2-5, reads DSGVTQTPKHLITATGQRVTLRCSPRSGDLSVYWYQQSLDQGLQFLIQYYNGEERAKGNILERFSAQQFPDLHSELNLSSLELGDSALYFCASSAGTGGRETQYFGPGTRLLVL.